This TCR beta chain appears in the sequencing data of a study of T cells in Graves' hyperthyroidism and ophthalmopathy. Study summary: Peripheral blood samples were taken at initial diagnosis, prior to any treatment.

Diagnostic decisions used clinical symptoms, serum thyroxine and TRAb, thyroid ultrasound and orbital computed tomography. V was pared by 4 bases and J by 9 bases, with 10 bases between. CDR3 length equals 11 residues. CDR1 and CDR2 from the germline V gene are ENHRY and SYGVKD. This clonotype was observed at least ten times. Its antigen is unidentified. What was amplified from RNA transcripts were TCR beta CDR3 regions. First-round RT-PCR targeting the TCR CDR3 was performed with the HTBI primer set. MiXCR, run by TCRdb on the multiplex PCR reads, gives a single entry per CDR3 protein. The sample shows 400,000 to 600,000 distinct CDR3 sequences, about 16% of them seen only once. Study-level points and caveats: The majority of expanded thyroid clonotypes above 0.001 also appeared in blood.

The clonotype comes from a woman in her thirties with Graves' ophthalmopathy. Sequenced sample: blood. This sequence joins TRBV10-3 and TRBJ2-7; D may correspond to TRBD1 or TRBD2 (5 bases each). The CDR3 protein is CAISAGPRQYF. The CDR3 DNA sequence: TGTGCCATCAGTGCGGGACCGAGGCAGTACTTC.